A single sample gave rise to the 3 T cell receptor beta chains below, sequenced in a study of shared clonotypes between healthy human individuals. The protocol was immunoSEQ multiplex PCR, while the TCRdb copy is restricted to in-frame clones and leaves out a portion. The sample consists of some 100,000 clones, 68% of them appearing once. Sequencing was done on a sample of memory CD8+ T cells sorted from blood. The subset was: CD45RO+ cells pooled with CCR7-negative TemRA cells. Every receptor here comes from a woman aged 25 to 39 in good health.

This rearrangement joins TRBV28 to TRBJ1-2, with D possibly being TRBD1 (6 bases). This CDR3 spans 13 amino acids. V was clipped by 4 bases and J by 2 bases, with 8 bases between them. Germline V gives CDR1 MDHEN, CDR2 SYDVKM. CDR3 in DNA: TGTGCCAGCAGTTCCGACAGGAACTATGGCTACACCTTC. Translated, it gives CASSSDRNYGYTF.

This clone came up many times. The sample carries other DNA sequences with the same CDR3. The chain has TRBV6-4 and TRBJ2-6; no clear D gene. Per the germline V gene, CDR1 is MRHNA and CDR2 is SNTAGT. The CDR3 covers 15 residues. The V end lost 0 bases, the J end lost 0 bases, and 3 bases lay between the germline ends. The CDR3 reads CASSDSNSGANVLTF. The CDR3 bases are TGTGCCAGCAGTGACTCGAACTCTGGGGCCAACGTCCTGACTTTC.

The chain employs TRBV7-9 and TRBJ2-1; possibly TRBD2 for D (5 bases). V lost 5 bases to trimming and J lost 6 bases, with 20 bases between them. This CDR3 has 16 amino acids. CDR1 and CDR2 from the germline V gene are SEHNR and FQNEAQ (reference sequence). CDR3 loop: CASSPRGGSEVNEQFF. For the CDR3, the DNA is TGTGCCAGCAGCCCTCGGGGTGGGTCTGAGGTCAATGAGCAGTTCTTC.